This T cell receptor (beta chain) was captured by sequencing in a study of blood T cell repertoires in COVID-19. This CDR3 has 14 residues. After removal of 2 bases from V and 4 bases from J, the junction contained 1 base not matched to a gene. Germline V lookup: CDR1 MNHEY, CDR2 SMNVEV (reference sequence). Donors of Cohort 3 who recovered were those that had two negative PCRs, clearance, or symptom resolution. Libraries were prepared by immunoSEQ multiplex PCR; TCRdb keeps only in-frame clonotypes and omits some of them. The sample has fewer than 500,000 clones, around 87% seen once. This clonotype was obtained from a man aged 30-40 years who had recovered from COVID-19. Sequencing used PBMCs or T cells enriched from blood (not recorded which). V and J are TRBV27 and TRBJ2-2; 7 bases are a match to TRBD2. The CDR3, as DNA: TGTGCCAGCAGTTTAGGGACTACCACCGGGGAGCTGTTTTTT. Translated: CASSLGTTTGELFF.